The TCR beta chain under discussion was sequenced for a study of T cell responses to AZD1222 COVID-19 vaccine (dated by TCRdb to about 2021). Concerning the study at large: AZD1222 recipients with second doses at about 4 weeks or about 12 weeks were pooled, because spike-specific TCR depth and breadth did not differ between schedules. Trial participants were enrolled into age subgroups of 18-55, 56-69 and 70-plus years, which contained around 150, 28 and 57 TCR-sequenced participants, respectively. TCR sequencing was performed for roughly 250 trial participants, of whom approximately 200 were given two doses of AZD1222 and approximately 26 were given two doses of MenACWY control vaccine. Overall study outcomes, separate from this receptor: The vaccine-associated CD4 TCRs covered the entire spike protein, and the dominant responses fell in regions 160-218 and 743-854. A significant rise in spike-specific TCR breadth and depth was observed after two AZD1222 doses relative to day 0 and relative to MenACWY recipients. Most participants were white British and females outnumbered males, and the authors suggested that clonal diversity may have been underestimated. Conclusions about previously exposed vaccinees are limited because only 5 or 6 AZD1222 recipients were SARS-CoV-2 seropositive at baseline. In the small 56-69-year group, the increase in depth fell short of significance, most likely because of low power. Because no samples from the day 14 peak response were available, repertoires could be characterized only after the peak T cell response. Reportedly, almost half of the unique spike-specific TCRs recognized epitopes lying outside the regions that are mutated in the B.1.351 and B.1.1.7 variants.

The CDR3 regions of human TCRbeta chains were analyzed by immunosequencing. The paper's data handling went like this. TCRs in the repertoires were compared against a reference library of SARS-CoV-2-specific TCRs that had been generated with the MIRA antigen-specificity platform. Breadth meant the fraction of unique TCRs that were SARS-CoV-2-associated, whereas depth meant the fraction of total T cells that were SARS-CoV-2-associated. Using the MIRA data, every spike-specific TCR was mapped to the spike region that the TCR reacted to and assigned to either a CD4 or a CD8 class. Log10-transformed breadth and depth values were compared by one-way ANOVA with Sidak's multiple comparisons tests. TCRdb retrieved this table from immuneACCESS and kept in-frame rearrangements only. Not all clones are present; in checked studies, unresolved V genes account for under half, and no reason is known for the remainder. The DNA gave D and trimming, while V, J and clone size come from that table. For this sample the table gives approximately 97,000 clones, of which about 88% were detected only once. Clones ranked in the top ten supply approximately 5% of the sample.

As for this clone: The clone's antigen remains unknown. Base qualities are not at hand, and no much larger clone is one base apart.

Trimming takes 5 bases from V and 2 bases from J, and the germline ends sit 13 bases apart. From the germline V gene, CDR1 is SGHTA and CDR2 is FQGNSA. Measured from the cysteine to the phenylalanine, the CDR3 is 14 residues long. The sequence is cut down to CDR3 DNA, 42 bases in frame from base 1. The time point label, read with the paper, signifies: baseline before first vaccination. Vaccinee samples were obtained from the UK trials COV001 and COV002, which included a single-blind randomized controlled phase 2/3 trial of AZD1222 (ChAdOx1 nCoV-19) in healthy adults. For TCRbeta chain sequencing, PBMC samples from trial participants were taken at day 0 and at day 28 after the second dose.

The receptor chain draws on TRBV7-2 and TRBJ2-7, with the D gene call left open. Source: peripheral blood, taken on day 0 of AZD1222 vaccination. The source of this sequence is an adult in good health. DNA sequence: TGTGCCAGCAGCGAGAGGAACAGACCCTACGAGCAGTACTTC. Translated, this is CASSERNRPYEQYF.